This T cell receptor (beta chain) was sequenced in a study of T cells after yellow fever vaccination. It was through 5'RACE template switching that TCR cDNA was made, with a universal primer site and UMIs added. TCRdb processed the 5' RACE reads anew with MiXCR; each CDR3 protein has one entry. The sample lists about 85,000 distinct CDR3 sequences, about an eighth seen once, with roughly 24% in the top ten. Regarding the study as a whole: Subsequent to the booster, the majority of primary-vaccination clones reappeared (around 97% CD4, approximately 90% CD8). A minor fraction of clonotypes spanned both CD4 and CD8 compartments. FACS-sorted repertoires could harbor abundant contaminating bulk-population clonotypes.

Germline CDR1 reads SGHRS; CDR2 reads YFSETQ. V dropped 0 bases and J dropped 4; count of bases not matched to a gene: 6. The CDR3 is 15 amino acids. This TCR was recovered from a man aged 18-30 years who received the YFV17D yellow fever vaccine. The gene calls are TRBV5-1 and TRBJ2-7; 8 bases fit TRBD2. The starting material was CD8+ T cells not binding an NS4B(214-222) dextramer, sorted from PBMCs, obtained more than 20 days after the first yellow fever vaccination. As DNA, the CDR3 is TGCGCCAGCAGCTTGGATGCGGGGGGTTATTACGAGCAGTACTTC. Encoded protein: CASSLDAGGYYEQYF.